These 27 T cell receptor beta chains were sequenced from one sample in a study of cytomegalovirus exposure and HLA in healthy donors. Researchers ran the PCR with 60 Vbeta and 13 Jbeta primers. The method was immunoSEQ multiplex PCR; TCRdb's version includes in-frame clones alone and lacks a portion of them. The data contain approximately 190,000 clones, 84% of them singletons. The sample taken for sequencing was PBMCs. These TCRs come from a boy between 10 and 17 years old in good health and CMV-seronegative.

The CDR3 loop reads CASSVGDPGETQYF. CDR3 DNA: TGTGCCAGCAGCGTAGGAGACCCGGGGGAGACCCAGTACTTC. The chain has TRBV9 and TRBJ2-5, with D perhaps TRBD2 (5 bases). Germline CDR1 SGDLS, CDR2 YYNGEE. The V gene lost 0 bases and the J gene lost 5 bases, with 11 bases spanning the gap. The CDR3 contains 14 residues.

This clone was picked up a small number of times. The chain recombines TRBV13 with TRBJ2-7; D is possibly TRBD1 (6 bases). The CDR3 length is 13 residues. The germline V gene encodes CDR1 PRHDT and CDR2 FYEKMQ (reference sequence). Deletions cut 4 bases from V and 3 bases from J, with 10 bases between. The CDR3 reads CASSSGHLYEQYF. CDR3 coding DNA: TGTGCCAGCAGCTCGGGACACCTCTACGAGCAGTACTTC.

This chain uses TRBV10-3 with TRBJ1-2; D ambiguous. Germline-derived CDR1 and CDR2 are ENHRY and SYGVKD. Trimming pared 4 bases from V and 8 bases from J, leaving 11 bases between. The length of the CDR3 is 12 residues. CDR3 bases: TGTGCCATCAGTGGCTCCAGTTGGGGCTACACCTTC. Protein product: CAISGSSWGYTF.

The rearrangement joins TRBV7-8 to TRBJ1-2; perhaps TRBD1 as D (6 bases). The germline V gene encodes CDR1 SGHVS and CDR2 FQNEAQ. Trimming stripped 5 bases from V and 6 bases from J, with 19 bases between. This CDR3 region has 15 residues. The CDR3 DNA is TGTGCCAGCAGCCAATCACGTCACAGGGCGGATGGCTACACCTTC. It is translated as CASSQSRHRADGYTF.

The chain couples TRBV27 to TRBJ1-1; D gene ambiguous. From germline, CDR1 is MNHEY and CDR2 SMNVEV (reference sequence). Trimming cost V 7 bases and J 8 bases, with 11 bases left between them. The CDR3 runs 11 residues. The CDR3 nucleotides read TGTGCCAGCATCGACTTCGGGGAAGCTTTCTTT. Translating gives CASIDFGEAFF.

This chain connects TRBV6-5 to TRBJ2-1; 11 positions match TRBD2. The V gene's germline CDR1 is MNHEY and CDR2 SVGAGI. V lost 6 bases, J lost 7 bases, and 5 bases stayed unmatched. The CDR3 runs to 14 residues. The CDR3 DNA sequence: TGTGCCAGCAGCAGACTAGCGGGATGGAATGAGCAGTTCTTC. Protein product: CASSRLAGWNEQFF.

This chain joins TRBV7-6 and TRBJ1-1, with 8 nucleotides matching TRBD1. The germline gives CDR1 SGHVS, CDR2 FNYEAQ. Trimming removed 6 bases from V and 4 bases from J; junction bases left unmatched: 10. This CDR3 is 15 amino acids long. In DNA, the CDR3 is TGTGCCAGCAGGGCAGGGGGCGAGTGGAGCACTGAAGCTTTCTTT. As protein: CASRAGGEWSTEAFF.

This clone has a handful of counts. The chain has TRBV15 and TRBJ1-1, with D hard to call. The V end was cut by 0 bases, the J end by 1 base, with 12 bases between. CDR1 is LNHNV and CDR2 is YYDKDF in the germline V gene (reference sequence). The CDR3 is made up of 16 amino acids. The CDR3 region has the DNA TGTGCCACCAGCAGAGATTTTAGCAGACCGAACACTGAAGCTTTCTTT. This encodes CATSRDFSRPNTEAFF.

V is TRBV6-6 and J is TRBJ1-1; the match to TRBD1 covers 7 bases. V was pared by 2 bases and J by 0 bases, with 3 bases of the junction left unmatched. Germline CDR1 MNHNY, CDR2 SVGAGI (reference sequence). The CDR3 runs 15 residues. The CDR3 reads CASSYGQEMNTEAFF. The CDR3 DNA is TGTGCCAGCAGTTACGGACAGGAGATGAACACTGAAGCTTTCTTT.

The chain is built from TRBV27 and TRBJ2-7; TRBD2 is a possible D gene (5 bases). The CDR3 loop spans 14 amino acids. The V end lost 3 bases, the J end lost 0 bases, and 9 bases lay between the germline ends. Germline CDR1 and CDR2: MNHEY and SMNVEV (reference sequence). CDR3 in amino acids: CASSFGGTSYEQYF. In nucleotides, the CDR3 is TGTGCCAGCAGTTTCGGAGGAACCTCCTACGAGCAGTACTTC.

The V gene is TRBV12-5, the J gene TRBJ1-2; 7 nucleotides match TRBD1. CDR1 and CDR2 (germline): LGHNT, FRNRAP. Losses at the gene ends were 1 base for V and 2 bases for J; bases not matched to a gene: 7. This CDR3 is 16 amino acids long. CDR3 protein: CASGLAGTAINYGYTF. The CDR3 DNA is TGTGCTAGTGGTTTGGCTGGGACAGCGATAAACTATGGCTACACCTTC.

CDR3 protein: CASRRSQGANYEQYF. The DNA for the CDR3 is TGTGCCAGCAGGCGCAGTCAAGGGGCCAACTACGAGCAGTACTTC. The genes are TRBV27 and TRBJ2-7, with D possibly TRBD1 on 5 matching bases. CDR1 and CDR2 from the germline V gene are MNHEY and SMNVEV (reference sequence). The CDR3 extends over 15 amino acids. Trimming removed 6 bases at V and 3 bases at J, with 18 bases between.

The CDR3 protein is CATSRDGQNQPQHF. CDR3 nucleotide sequence: TGTGCCACCAGCAGAGATGGACAAAATCAGCCCCAGCATTTT. This chain joins TRBV15 and TRBJ1-5, with a tentative D call TRBD1 (5 bases). V lost 0 bases, J lost 4 bases, and 7 bases lay in between. Looked up from germline, CDR1 is LNHNV and CDR2 is YYDKDF (reference sequence). There are 14 residues in the CDR3.

The rearrangement links TRBV30 to TRBJ1-4, with a weak D call TRBD1 (6 bases). The CDR3 has 15 residues. The V gene's germline CDR1 is GTSNPN and CDR2 SVGIG (reference sequence). Trimming left V 2 bases short and J 5 bases short, with 15 bases between. CDR3 nucleotides: TGTGCCTGGAGTTTACAGGGCAAGATCAATGAAAAACTGTTTTTT. Translated: CAWSLQGKINEKLFF. The whole variable domain, remainder taken from reference TRBV30 and TRBJ1-4, is SQTIHQWPATLVQPVGSPLSLECTVEGTSNPNLYWYRQAAGRGLQLLFYSVGIGQISSEVPQNLSASRPQDRQFILSSKKLLLSDSGFYLCAWSLQGKINEKLFFGSGTQLSVL.

This clone was found a few times. This chain connects TRBV6-1 to TRBJ1-5; D is undetermined. There are 14 residues in the CDR3. Trimming took off 2 bases at V and 4 bases at J, with 9 bases between the two ends. Germline V lookup: CDR1 MNHNS, CDR2 SASEGT. Here the CDR3 reads CASSEFSLNQPQHF. CDR3 DNA sequence: TGTGCCAGCAGTGAATTCTCTTTAAATCAGCCCCAGCATTTT.

The chain combines TRBV5-4 with TRBJ2-7; 11 bases map to TRBD2. Germline V gives CDR1 SGHNT, CDR2 YYREEE (reference sequence). V lost 4 bases and J lost 2; bases outside the gene matches: 2. This CDR3 comprises 14 residues. CDR3 loop: CASSEGLAAYEQYF. The CDR3 coding sequence is TGTGCCAGCAGCGAGGGACTAGCGGCCTACGAGCAGTACTTC.

The chain is built from TRBV5-1 and TRBJ2-7, with TRBD2 as a possible D gene (5 bases). CDR1 is SGHRS, CDR2 YFSETQ, per germline. Trimming pared 4 bases from V and 2 bases from J, leaving 16 bases between. The CDR3 has 15 residues. CDR3 nucleotide sequence: TGCGCCAGCAGCCCCAGCGGCACTAGTGCCTACGAGCAGTACTTC. Translated: CASSPSGTSAYEQYF.

The chain combines TRBV5-1 with TRBJ2-7; the match to TRBD2 covers 10 bases. The CDR3 is 15 amino acids. Unmatched junction bases numbered 9, after V lost 9 bases and J lost 0 bases. The V gene's germline CDR1 is SGHRS and CDR2 YFSETQ. This CDR3 is CAIHSGTSDSYEQYF. CDR3 DNA: TGCGCCATCCACTCCGGGACTAGCGACTCCTACGAGCAGTACTTC.

V gene TRBV5-5 combines with J gene TRBJ2-7; D is possibly TRBD1 (5 bases). The CDR3 has 14 amino acids. Trimming removed 0 bases at V and 2 bases at J, with 9 bases between. Germline lookup yields CDR1 SGHKS and CDR2 YYEKEE (reference sequence). CDR3 coding DNA: TGTGCCAGCAGCTTGGGTGACAGACCCTACGAGCAGTACTTC. Translating gives CASSLGDRPYEQYF.

The rearrangement uses TRBV5-8 and TRBJ1-4; D uncertain. Trimming removed 3 bases at V and 10 bases at J, with 19 bases between. Germline CDR1 and CDR2: SGHTS and YDEGEE. The CDR3 contains 15 residues. The CDR3 loop is CASSSATPAGVKLFF. The CDR3 DNA follows: TGTGCCAGCAGCTCCGCGACCCCCGCGGGTGTAAAACTGTTTTTT.

The chain carries TRBV6-5 and TRBJ2-3, with 8 bases matching TRBD1. The CDR3 is made up of 14 amino acids. J lost 6 bases, V lost 6 bases, and 8 bases had no gene match. Germline V CDR1 and CDR2: MNHEY, SVGAGI. In nucleotides, the CDR3 is TGTGCCAGCAGACCTGGACAGGGCATGGATACGCAGTATTTT. Encoded protein: CASRPGQGMDTQYF.

J is TRBJ2-1 and V is TRBV15; TRBD2 aligns across 8 bases. Per germline, CDR1 LNHNV and CDR2 YYDKDF (reference sequence). V lost 9 bases and J lost 3; bases outside the gene matches: 13. CDR3 length: 16 residues. The CDR3 nucleotides are TGTGCCACTACCAGAGTAAAGCTAGCGGGCTACAATGAGCAGTTCTTC. Its translation is CATTRVKLAGYNEQFF.

The genes are TRBV9 and TRBJ1-1; possibly TRBD1 for D (6 bases). The CDR3 totals 16 residues. The germline V and J ends were trimmed by 1 base and 1 base, with 14 bases remaining between them. Germline CDR1 and CDR2: SGDLS and YYNGEE. The CDR3 DNA is TGTGCCAGCAGCGTATCCGGACAGACAGGGAACACTGAAGCTTTCTTT. Protein: CASSVSGQTGNTEAFF.

The V and J genes are TRBV2 and TRBJ1-2; 7 bases agree with TRBD1. With V trimmed by 2 bases and J by 8 bases, 2 bases remained unmatched. The CDR3 length is 12 residues. CDR1 is SNHLY, CDR2 FYNNEI, per germline. The chain's CDR3 is CASSERGLGYTF. The CDR3, as DNA: TGTGCCAGCAGTGAAAGGGGGCTCGGCTACACCTTC.

This rearrangement joins TRBV4-2 to TRBJ2-7; 9 bases agree with TRBD2. Germline trimming cut 5 bases from V and 6 bases from J; bases unmatched to any gene: 8. The CDR3 extends over 14 amino acids. CDR1 LGHNA and CDR2 YNFKEQ come from the germline V gene. This CDR3 is CASSSAGGRGEQYF. In DNA, the CDR3 is TGTGCCAGCAGCTCTGCGGGAGGGCGTGGCGAGCAGTACTTC.

The V call is TRBV7-9, the J call TRBJ1-6, with no clear D. Germline CDR1 SEHNR, CDR2 FQNEAQ (reference sequence). The V gene lost 4 bases and the J gene lost 5 bases, with 15 bases spanning the gap. CDR3 size: 16 residues. The chain's CDR3 is CASSYSVTLDNSPLHF. Written as DNA, the CDR3 is TGTGCCAGCAGCTATAGCGTGACCCTGGATAATTCACCCCTCCACTTT.

This chain connects TRBV19 to TRBJ2-7, with D maybe TRBD2 (7 bases). Germline CDR1 reads LNHDA; CDR2 reads SQIVND (reference sequence). The V end was cut by 5 bases, the J end by 3 bases, with 11 bases between. There are 13 residues in the CDR3. The CDR3 DNA sequence: TGTGCCAGTAGTCGCGGGGGCAGCTACGAGCAGTACTTC. Protein product: CASSRGGSYEQYF.